This T cell receptor beta chain was sequenced for a study of technical replicates of blood from a few donors. Produced via immunoSEQ multiplex PCR; TCRdb's table is partial and in-frame only. The sample carries about 69,000 clones, 88% recorded once. The sample holds a few counts of this clone. The germline CDR1 and CDR2 sequences are SGHNT and YYREEE (reference sequence). The CDR3 length is 16 residues. V dropped 3 bases and J dropped 4; count of bases not matched to a gene: 10. This sequence was found in a human donor in good health. Some clones in this sample may be carry-over from other donors' samples. Sequencing was done on a sample of PBMCs. The V call is TRBV5-4, the J call TRBJ1-2; 9 bases align to TRBD1. CDR3 amino acids: CASSSRTGEVVYGYTF. The CDR3, as DNA: TGTGCCAGCAGCTCTAGGACAGGGGAGGTGGTCTATGGCTACACCTTC.